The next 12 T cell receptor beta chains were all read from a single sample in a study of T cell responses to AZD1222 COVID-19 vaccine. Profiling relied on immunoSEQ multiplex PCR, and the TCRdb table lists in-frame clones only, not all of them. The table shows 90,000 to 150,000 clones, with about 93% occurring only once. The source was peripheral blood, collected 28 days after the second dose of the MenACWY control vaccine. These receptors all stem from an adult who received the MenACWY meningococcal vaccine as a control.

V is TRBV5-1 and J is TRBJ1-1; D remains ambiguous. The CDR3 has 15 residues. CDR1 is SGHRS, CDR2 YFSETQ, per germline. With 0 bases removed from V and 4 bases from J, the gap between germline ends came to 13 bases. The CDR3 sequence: CASSLGAGLGTEAFF. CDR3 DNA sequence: TGCGCCAGCAGCTTGGGGGCGGGCTTGGGCACTGAAGCTTTCTTT.

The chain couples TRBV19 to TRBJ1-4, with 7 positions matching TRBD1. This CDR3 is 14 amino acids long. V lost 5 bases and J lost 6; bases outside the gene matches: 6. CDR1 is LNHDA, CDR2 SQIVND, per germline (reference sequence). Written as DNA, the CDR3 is TGTGCCAGTAGTCGACAGGGAGGGGATGAAAAACTGTTTTTT. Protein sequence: CASSRQGGDEKLFF. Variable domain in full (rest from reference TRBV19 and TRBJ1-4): DGGITQSPKYLFRKEGQNVTLSCEQNLNHDAMYWYRQDPGQGLRLIYYSQIVNDFQKGDIAEGYSVSREKKESFPLTVTSAQKNPTAFYLCASSRQGGDEKLFFGSGTQLSVL.

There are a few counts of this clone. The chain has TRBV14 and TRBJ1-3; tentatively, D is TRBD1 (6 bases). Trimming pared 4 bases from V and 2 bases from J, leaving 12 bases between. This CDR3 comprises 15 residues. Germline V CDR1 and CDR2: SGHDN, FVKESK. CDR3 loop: CASSPTGRPGNTIYF. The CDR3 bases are TGTGCCAGCAGCCCCACAGGGAGACCTGGAAACACCATATATTTT.

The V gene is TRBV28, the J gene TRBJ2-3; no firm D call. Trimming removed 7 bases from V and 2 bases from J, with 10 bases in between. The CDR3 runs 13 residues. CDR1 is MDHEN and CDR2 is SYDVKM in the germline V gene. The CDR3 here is CASNSEVTDTQYF. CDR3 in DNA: TGTGCCAGCAACTCAGAGGTCACAGATACGCAGTATTTT. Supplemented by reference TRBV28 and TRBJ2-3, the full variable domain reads DVKVTQSSRYLVKRTGEKVFLECVQDMDHENMFWYRQDPGLGLRLIYFSYDVKMKEKGDIPEGYSVSREKKERFSLILESASTNQTSMYLCASNSEVTDTQYFGPGTRLTVL.

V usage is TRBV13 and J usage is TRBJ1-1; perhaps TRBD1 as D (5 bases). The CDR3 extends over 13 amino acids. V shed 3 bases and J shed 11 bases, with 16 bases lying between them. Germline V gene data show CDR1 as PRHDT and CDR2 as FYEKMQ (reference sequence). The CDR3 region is CASSFGTEGLAFF. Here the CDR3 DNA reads TGTGCCAGCAGCTTTGGGACCGAGGGGCTGGCTTTCTTT.

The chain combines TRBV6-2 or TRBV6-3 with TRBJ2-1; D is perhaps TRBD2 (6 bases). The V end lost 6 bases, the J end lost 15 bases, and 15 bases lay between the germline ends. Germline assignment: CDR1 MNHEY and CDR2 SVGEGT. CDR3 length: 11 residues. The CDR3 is CASSRDSVAFF. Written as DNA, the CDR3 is TGTGCCAGCAGCCGGGACTCCGTAGCGTTCTTC.

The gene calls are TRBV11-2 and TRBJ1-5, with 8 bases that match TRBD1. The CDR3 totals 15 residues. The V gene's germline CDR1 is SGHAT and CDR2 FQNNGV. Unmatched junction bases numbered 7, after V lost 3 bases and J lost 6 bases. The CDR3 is CASSFSQGAGQPQHF. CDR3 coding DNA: TGTGCCAGCAGCTTCTCCCAGGGGGCAGGTCAGCCCCAGCATTTT.

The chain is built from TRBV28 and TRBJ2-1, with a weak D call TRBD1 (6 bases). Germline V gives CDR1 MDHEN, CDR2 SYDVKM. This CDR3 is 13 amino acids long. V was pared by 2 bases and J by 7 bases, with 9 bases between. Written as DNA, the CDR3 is TGTGCCAGCAGTTTACAGGGGAGTAATGAGCAGTTCTTC. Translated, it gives CASSLQGSNEQFF.

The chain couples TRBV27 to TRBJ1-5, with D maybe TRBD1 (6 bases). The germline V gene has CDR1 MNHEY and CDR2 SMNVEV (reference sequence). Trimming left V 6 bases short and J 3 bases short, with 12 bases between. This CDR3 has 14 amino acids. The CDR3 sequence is CASRGDTHNQPQHF. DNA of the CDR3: TGTGCCAGCAGGGGGGACACCCACAATCAGCCCCAGCATTTT.

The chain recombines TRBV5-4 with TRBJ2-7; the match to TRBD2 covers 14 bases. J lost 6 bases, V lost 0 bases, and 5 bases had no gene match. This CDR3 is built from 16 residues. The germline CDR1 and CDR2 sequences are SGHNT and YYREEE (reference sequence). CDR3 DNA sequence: TGTGCCAGCAGCTTGGTAGGGACTAGCGGGAGAGTCGAGCAGTACTTC. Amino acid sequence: CASSLVGTSGRVEQYF. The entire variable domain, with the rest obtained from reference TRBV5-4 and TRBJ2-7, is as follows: ETGVTQSPTHLIKTRGQQVTLRCSSQSGHNTVSWYQQALGQGPQFIFQYYREEENGRGNFPPRFSGLQFPNYSSELNVNALELDDSALYLCASSLVGTSGRVEQYFGPGTRLTVT.

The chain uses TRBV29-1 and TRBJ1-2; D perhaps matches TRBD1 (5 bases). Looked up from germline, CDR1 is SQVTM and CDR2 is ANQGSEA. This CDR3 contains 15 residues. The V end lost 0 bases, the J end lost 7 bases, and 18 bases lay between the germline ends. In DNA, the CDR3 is TGCAGCGTTGAAGATGTTGGTACGGGGGTTGGTGGCTACACCTTC. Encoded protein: CSVEDVGTGVGGYTF.

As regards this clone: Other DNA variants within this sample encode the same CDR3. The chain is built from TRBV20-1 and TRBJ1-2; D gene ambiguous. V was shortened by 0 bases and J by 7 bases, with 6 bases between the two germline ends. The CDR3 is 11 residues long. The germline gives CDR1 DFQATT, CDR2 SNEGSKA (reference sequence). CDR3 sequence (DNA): TGCAGTGCTAGAGATTTGCGTGGCTACACCTTC. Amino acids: CSARDLRGYTF.